This TCR beta chain emerged from a study of blood T cell repertoires in COVID-19. Study-level information: Collection of acute and convalescent COVID-19 samples took place in the United States, Italy and Spain. T cells, B-cell-depleted T cells, or PBMCs provided the cDNA or gDNA that served as material.

Germline CDR1 and CDR2: MDHEN and SYDVKM. The ends lost 7 bases at V and 7 bases at J; junction bases unmatched: 3. The CDR3 spans 11 residues. Authors' processing steps: Nucleated cell counts were estimated from reference gene primer amplification. Data came from immunoSEQ multiplex PCR; TCRdb stores just in-frame clones and leaves some out. From that table come the V and J calls and clone size; the DNA was used to work out D and trimming. The sample lists about 35,000 clones; 70% to 90% were seen once. The specimen was peripheral blood. The chain is built from TRBV28 and TRBJ1-2, with 7 bases that match TRBD1. The receptor was derived from a man in his sixties in a cohort sampled during active COVID-19. The CDR3 protein is CASTPGGGYTF. The CDR3 bases are TGTGCCAGCACCCCAGGGGGTGGCTACACCTTC.